The 4 T cell receptor beta chains presented below share a single source sample, sequenced in a study of blood T cell repertoires in COVID-19 (dated by TCRdb to the early 2020s). The library came from the immunoSEQ multiplex PCR assay. TCRdb holds this immuneACCESS table with in-frame rearrangements only. Some clones are missing; in checked studies, unresolved V genes explain under half, and the rest has no known cause. In this sample the table shows some 150,000 clones, around 84% of which occur a single time. Clones ranked in the top ten supply 13% to 15% of the sample. The sequenced sample was peripheral blood. These receptor sequences come from a woman in her seventies with COVID-19, enrolled during active disease.

V gene TRBV6-5 combines with J gene TRBJ1-5; unclear D gene. Germline V gene sequence: CDR1 MNHEY, CDR2 SVGAGI. This CDR3 is built from 13 residues. V was cut by 5 bases and J by 3 bases, with 8 bases left in between. CDR3: CASSLRDNQPQHF. In nucleotides, the CDR3 is TGTGCCAGCAGTCTCCGGGACAATCAGCCCCAGCATTTT.

The chain combines TRBV28 with TRBJ2-5; a possible D gene is TRBD1 (6 bases). CDR1 and CDR2 (germline): MDHEN, SYDVKM. The CDR3 is 14 amino acids. V lost 5 bases, J lost 5 bases, and 15 bases lay in between. This CDR3 is CASSLYNTGETQYF. DNA for the CDR3: TGTGCCAGCAGTCTGTACAACACAGGGGAGACCCAGTACTTC. Full variable domain (remainder filled in from reference TRBV28 and TRBJ2-5): DVKVTQSSRYLVKRTGEKVFLECVQDMDHENMFWYRQDPGLGLRLIYFSYDVKMKEKGDIPEGYSVSREKKERFSLILESASTNQTSMYLCASSLYNTGETQYFGPGTRLLVL.

The chain is built from TRBV6-2 or TRBV6-3 and TRBJ1-2; a possible D gene is TRBD1 (5 bases). Germline loops: CDR1 MNHEY, CDR2 SVGEGT. CDR3 length: 16 amino acids. Trimming stripped 6 bases from V and 8 bases from J, with 25 bases between. The CDR3, as DNA: TGTGCCAGCAGCCAGGGAACGTTCGGTCAGGCGGGGGGCTACACCTTC. Its protein product is CASSQGTFGQAGGYTF.

This rearrangement joins TRBV6-5 to TRBJ1-1; D not resolved. From germline, CDR1 is MNHEY and CDR2 SVGAGI. Trimming pared 0 bases from V and 6 bases from J, leaving 17 bases between. The CDR3 is made up of 16 amino acids. The CDR3 nucleotides read TGTGCCAGCAGTTACTCCAATGGCGGACTGTTGGCTGAAGCTTTCTTT. This encodes CASSYSNGGLLAEAFF.